The clone carrying this TCR beta chain came up a few times. Its antigen is as yet unknown. The data belong to a study of blood T cells in healthy people across ages. Across the study: About one barcoded beta molecule per two T cells was the capture yield of template switching.

Isolation recovered at least 6.5 million PBMCs from every sample. Per individual sample, total RNA of at least 5 micrograms was extracted. A second roughly 7 to 12 cycle PCR used barcoded and J-beta primers. TCRdb ran MiXCR on the 5' RACE reads and lists one entry per CDR3 protein. The top ten clones hold roughly 26% of a sample with 790,000 or so distinct CDR3 sequences, 56% of them seen once. General study points: Fewer expanded clones and more diversity marked long-lived versus aged donors.

The specimen was blood. The source of this sequence is a man in his forties or fifties in good health.

In DNA form, the CDR3 reads TGTGCCAGCAGTTTGGGTGGGGGAAGAAACGAGCAGTACTTC. Its translation is CASSLGGGRNEQYF. The chain combines TRBV28 with TRBJ2-5; D may correspond to TRBD1 or TRBD2 (5 bases each). The end of the DNA is better explained by TRBJ2-7, so the J call may be wrong. The CDR3 sequence is 14 residues long. Germline assignment: CDR1 MDHEN and CDR2 SYDVKM.